These 15 T cell receptor beta chains were all obtained from the same sample, sequenced in a study of tumor and adjacent non-tumor tissue in lung cancer. Three rounds of nested PCR, following a modified ARM-PCR protocol, produced the TCRbeta library. MiXCR, applied by TCRdb to the multiplex PCR reads, yields one record per CDR3 protein. The sample has 100,000 or so distinct CDR3 sequences; 60% to 80% are singletons. RNA was extracted from bulk tissue without any cell sorting. The normal lung tissue was taken more than 3 cm from the tumor edge. The source material was distant non-tumor lung tissue. These receptor sequences come from a young man with non-small cell lung cancer.

As regards this clonotype: One end of the junction is discordant with germline, which a read error may explain. The rearrangement joins TRBV11-2 to TRBJ2-1, with unresolved D. Germline loops: CDR1 SGHAT, CDR2 FQNNGV. CDR3 length: 15 amino acids. The CDR3 region is CTSTHYGRGGNEQFF. The CDR3 DNA sequence: TGTACCAGCACGCACTATGGCAGAGGCGGAAATGAGCAGTTCTTC.

This clonotype was picked up one time. The V and J genes are TRBV20-1 and TRBJ2-7, with a weak D call TRBD1 (6 bases). This CDR3 contains 14 residues. Germline V gene lookup returns CDR1 DFQATT and CDR2 SNEGSKA (reference sequence). The germline V and J ends were trimmed by 8 bases and 7 bases, with 24 bases remaining between them. The CDR3, as DNA: TGCAGTACTCAGTTCCGGGACAAGGGGCTTGAGCAGTACTTC. It yields the protein CSTQFRDKGLEQYF.

This clonotype showed up just once. The missing conserved phenylalanine or tryptophan at the end of this CDR3 makes a read error likely. The chain employs TRBV11-2 and TRBJ2-2; maybe TRBD1 (6 bases). Germline V gene data show CDR1 as SGHAT and CDR2 as FQNNGV. The CDR3 totals 16 residues. CDR3 residues: CPSSGGDRIHTGELFC. The CDR3 coding sequence is TGTCCCAGCAGCGGAGGAGACAGGATTCACACCGGGGAGCTGTTTTGT.

As regards this clonotype: A much larger clone lies one base from this, so it may be a read error. V and J are TRBV6-2 or TRBV6-3 and TRBJ2-7, with D unclear. Germline lookup yields CDR1 MNHEY and CDR2 SVGEGT. This CDR3 is 15 amino acids long. The CDR3 reads CTSNDELDVPYEQYF. For the CDR3, the DNA is TGTACCAGCAACGACGAACTGGACGTACCCTACGAGCAGTACTTC.

Comments on this clonotype: One end of the junction is discordant with germline, which a read error may explain. The genes are TRBV5-1 and TRBJ2-1, with D uncertain. The length of the CDR3 is 14 residues. Germline V lookup: CDR1 SGHRS, CDR2 YFSETQ. CDR3 protein: CASSLGTAYNGQFF. For the CDR3, the DNA is TGCGCCAGCAGCTTGGGGACCGCCTACAATGGGCAGTTCTTC.

About this clonotype itself: An end of the junction differs from the germline gene, which may be a read error. This chain uses TRBV29-1 with TRBJ2-7; D is perhaps TRBD1 (6 bases). The CDR3 has 15 amino acids. The germline CDR1 and CDR2 sequences are SQVTM and ANQGSEA. The CDR3 bases are TGCAGCGTTGGGTCGGACAGATTATCCTCCCACGAGGAGTACTTC. Its translation is CSVGSDRLSSHEEYF.

Turning to this clonotype: It may be a read error: a sequence one base away is much more abundant. Lacking the conserved final phenylalanine or tryptophan, this CDR3 likely reflects a read error. The chain has TRBV13 and TRBJ2-3; no definite D call. Germline loops: CDR1 PRHDT, CDR2 FYEKMQ (reference sequence). Trimming removed 4 bases at V and 8 bases at J, with 10 bases between. The CDR3 contains 12 residues. The CDR3 DNA reads as TGTGCCAGCAGCTCGGCCGGATTTACGCAGTATTTA. Translation: CASSSAGFTQYL.

As for this clonotype: Just one base apart from a much larger clone, this may be a read error. V is TRBV12-3 or TRBV12-4 and J is TRBJ2-1; D not resolved. The CDR3 runs 14 residues. The V and J ends lost 2 bases and 6 bases respectively, with 11 bases between them. CDR3 nucleotides: TGTGCCAGCAGTTTAAGGTCTACCTGCAATGAGCAGTTCTTC. Encoded protein: CASSLRSTCNEQFF.

To note about this clonotype: Relative to the germline gene, one junction end is altered; a read error may explain this. The chain employs TRBV12-3 or TRBV12-4 and TRBJ2-7; possibly TRBD1 for D (5 bases). The CDR3 is 14 residues long. The CDR3 DNA is TGTGCCAGCAGTTTCGGGCTCCCAAGGGGCGAGAAGTACTTC. It encodes CASSFGLPRGEKYF.

This clonotype occurred a few times. A junction end diverges from the germline sequence, so it may reflect a read error. The CDR3 coding sequence is TGCGCCAGCAGCCAGAACAGGGTATTGAGCACTGAAGTTTTCTTT. Its translation is CASSQNRVLSTEVFF. The chain recombines TRBV4-1 with TRBJ1-1; D is possibly TRBD1 (6 bases). The CDR3 covers 15 residues. Germline assignment: CDR1 MGHRA and CDR2 YSYEKL.

As concerns this clonotype: One end of the junction fails to match germline, which may point to a read error. CDR3 coding DNA: TGTGTCAGCAACAACAGCAGGGCCGATCAGCCCCAGCATTTT. This codes for CVSNNSRADQPQHF. This chain uses TRBV11-2 with TRBJ1-5, with a possible D match to TRBD1 (5 bases). This CDR3 contains 14 residues. The germline gives CDR1 SGHAT, CDR2 FQNNGV.

Note on this clonotype: Relative to the germline gene, one junction end is altered; a read error may explain this. The V call is TRBV11-3, the J call TRBJ1-5; D might be TRBD1 (6 bases). The germline gives CDR1 SGHNT, CDR2 YENEEA. This CDR3 region has 14 residues. CDR3 sequence (DNA): TGTCCCAGCAGCTTTACAGGGAACGATCAGCCCCAGCATTTT. Amino acid sequence: CPSSFTGNDQPQHF. Complete variable domain (other parts from reference TRBV11-3 and TRBJ1-5): EAGVVQSPRYKIIEKKQPVAFWCNPISGHNTLYWYLQNLGQGPELLIRYENEEAVDDSQLPKDRFSAERLKGVDSTLKIQPAELGDSAVYLCPSSFTGNDQPQHFGDGTRLSIL.

Worth noting for this clonotype: A read error may produce the germline difference seen at one junction end. The gene calls are TRBV6-5 and TRBJ1-2; D is undetermined. The CDR3 has 13 amino acids. Germline loops: CDR1 MNHEY, CDR2 SVGAGI. CDR3 nucleotides: TGTGCCAGCAATTACCCGGCGGACTATGGCTACACCTTC. Its protein product is CASNYPADYGYTF.

This clonotype was observed many times. The chain employs TRBV6-6 and TRBJ1-3; D gene uncertain. The CDR3 is 16 amino acids. The V and J ends lost 6 bases and 0 bases respectively, with 15 bases between them. CDR1 and CDR2 from the germline V gene are MNHNY and SVGAGI (reference sequence). In DNA, the CDR3 is TGTGCCAGCAGCCTGATGGCCGGTCTCTCTGGAAACACCATATATTTT. Protein product: CASSLMAGLSGNTIYF.

Details on this clonotype: With a much larger clone just one base away, this may be a read error. The chain is built from TRBV6-5 and TRBJ1-1; D remains ambiguous. This CDR3 has 13 amino acids. Between the trimmed V and J ends, which lost 2 bases and 3 bases, there was a span of 7 bases. The V gene's germline CDR1 is MNHEY and CDR2 SVGAGI. CDR3 DNA: TGTGCCAGCAGTTACATGAACCACACTGAAGCTTTCTTT. Translated, it gives CASSYMNHTEAFF.